Listed below are T cell receptor beta chains from one sample, sequenced in a study of CD8 T cells in ankylosing spondylitis. Via MiXCR, TCRdb re-called the 5' RACE reads, giving one row per CDR3 protein. The sample lists around 100,000 distinct CDR3 sequences, roughly 10% seen once, with over 25% in the top ten. Input material: blood, either unsorted or a sorted T cell fraction (not recorded which). Receptors originate from a male donor with ankylosing spondylitis. CDR3s include the opening cysteine and the closing phenylalanine or tryptophan. Fields, in order: D gene, clone size, V gene, J gene, CDR3 protein, CDR3 DNA. A D gene is named only where the DNA matches it firmly. Only some rows state a clone size, as once, few, many or a class for expanded clones.

d_gene: .; abundance: .; v_gene: TRBV20-1; j_gene: TRBJ2-3; CDR3aa: CSARPIINTQYF; CDR3nt: TGCAGTGCTAGGCCAATTATAAATACGCAGTATTTT
d_gene: .; abundance: .; v_gene: TRBV10-3; j_gene: TRBJ2-7; CDR3aa: CATQGLPWEQYF; CDR3nt: TGTGCCACGCAGGGGCTCCCCTGGGAGCAGTACTTC
d_gene: .; abundance: .; v_gene: TRBV29-1; j_gene: TRBJ2-1; CDR3aa: CSAASLPQRGNEQFF; CDR3nt: TGCAGCGCAGCCTCCCTGCCGCAAAGGGGCAATGAGCAGTTCTTC
d_gene: TRBD1; abundance: .; v_gene: TRBV5-1; j_gene: TRBJ2-2; CDR3aa: CASSWGQGVANTGELFF; CDR3nt: TGCGCCAGCAGCTGGGGACAGGGGGTGGCGAACACCGGGGAGCTGTTTTTT
d_gene: .; abundance: few; v_gene: TRBV2; j_gene: TRBJ2-5; CDR3aa: CASSEDQAQYF; CDR3nt: TGTGCCAGCAGTGAAGATCAAGCCCAGTACTTC
d_gene: .; abundance: few; v_gene: TRBV29-1; j_gene: TRBJ2-1; CDR3aa: CSGGGGGSYNEQFF; CDR3nt: TGCAGCGGCGGTGGGGGCGGGTCGTATAATGAGCAGTTCTTC
d_gene: .; abundance: few; v_gene: TRBV19; j_gene: TRBJ1-6; CDR3aa: CASKEGLSNSPLHF; CDR3nt: TGTGCCAGTAAGGAGGGGCTTAGCAATTCACCCCTCCACTTT
d_gene: .; abundance: many; v_gene: TRBV7-9; j_gene: TRBJ2-1; CDR3aa: CASSLQGYEQFF; CDR3nt: TGTGCCAGCAGCCTTCAGGGGTATGAGCAGTTCTTC
d_gene: TRBD2; abundance: .; v_gene: TRBV5-6; j_gene: TRBJ2-1; CDR3aa: CASRLRTSGNNEQFF; CDR3nt: TGTGCCAGCAGGTTGAGGACTAGCGGCAACAATGAGCAGTTCTTC
d_gene: .; abundance: few; v_gene: TRBV6-2/TRBV6-3; j_gene: TRBJ2-5; CDR3aa: CASSYSSAGDADQETQYF; CDR3nt: TGTGCCAGCAGTTACTCATCCGCGGGCGATGCCGATCAGGAGACCCAGTACTTC
d_gene: TRBD2; abundance: .; v_gene: TRBV20-1; j_gene: TRBJ2-1; CDR3aa: CSARDQTSGSPWAYNEQFF; CDR3nt: TGCAGTGCTAGAGATCAGACTAGCGGGAGTCCCTGGGCGTACAATGAGCAGTTCTTC
d_gene: TRBD2; abundance: few; v_gene: TRBV6-1; j_gene: TRBJ2-3; CDR3aa: CASRGSGRDTDTQYF; CDR3nt: TGTGCCAGCAGAGGCAGCGGGAGAGACACAGATACGCAGTATTTT
d_gene: TRBD2; abundance: many; v_gene: TRBV13; j_gene: TRBJ2-1; CDR3aa: CASSWTSGSRNEQFF; CDR3nt: TGTGCCAGCAGCTGGACTAGCGGGAGTAGGAATGAGCAGTTCTTC
d_gene: TRBD1; abundance: many; v_gene: TRBV29-1; j_gene: TRBJ1-1; CDR3aa: CSVTGITTEAFF; CDR3nt: TGCAGCGTGACAGGGATAACTACTGAAGCTTTCTTT
d_gene: TRBD1; abundance: many; v_gene: TRBV6-2/TRBV6-3; j_gene: TRBJ2-1; CDR3aa: CASSPPGKTRGQPSSYNEQFF; CDR3nt: TGTGCCAGCAGTCCCCCCGGCAAGACCAGGGGGCAACCGAGCTCCTACAATGAGCAGTTCTTC
d_gene: .; abundance: few; v_gene: TRBV5-1; j_gene: TRBJ1-1; CDR3aa: CASSLRGGMNTEAFF; CDR3nt: TGCGCCAGCAGCCTCCGGGGGGGGATGAACACTGAAGCTTTCTTT
d_gene: TRBD1; abundance: many; v_gene: TRBV12-3/TRBV12-4; j_gene: TRBJ2-1; CDR3aa: CASRQLTGGIYNEQFF; CDR3nt: TGTGCCAGCAGGCAATTGACAGGGGGCATATACAATGAGCAGTTCTTC
d_gene: .; abundance: .; v_gene: TRBV5-5; j_gene: TRBJ2-2; CDR3aa: CASSLAQGMREPFF; CDR3nt: TGTGCCAGCAGCTTGGCCCAGGGGATGAGGGAGCCGTTTTTT
d_gene: .; abundance: .; v_gene: TRBV12-3/TRBV12-4; j_gene: TRBJ1-1; CDR3aa: CASSFSGNTEAFF; CDR3nt: TGTGCCAGCAGTTTTTCAGGGAACACTGAAGCTTTCTTT
d_gene: .; abundance: many; v_gene: TRBV10-3; j_gene: TRBJ2-1; CDR3aa: CAISESKLEEQFF; CDR3nt: TGTGCCATCAGTGAGTCGAAACTGGAAGAGCAGTTCTTC
d_gene: TRBD2; abundance: .; v_gene: TRBV11-1; j_gene: TRBJ2-3; CDR3aa: CASSPRLAGGRNTDTQYF; CDR3nt: TGTGCCAGCAGCCCAAGACTAGCGGGAGGCCGCAACACAGATACGCAGTATTTT
d_gene: .; abundance: few; v_gene: TRBV18; j_gene: TRBJ2-5; CDR3aa: CASSPPRTLARWETQYF; CDR3nt: TGTGCCAGCTCACCACCACGAACCCTGGCCAGGTGGGAGACCCAGTACTTC
d_gene: TRBD1; abundance: few; v_gene: TRBV7-8; j_gene: TRBJ2-7; CDR3aa: CASSISLRQGSYEQYF; CDR3nt: TGTGCCAGCAGCATCAGCCTACGACAGGGCTCCTACGAGCAGTACTTC
d_gene: .; abundance: few; v_gene: TRBV12-5; j_gene: TRBJ2-1; CDR3aa: CASGFGFNEQFF; CDR3nt: TGTGCTAGTGGTTTTGGCTTCAATGAGCAGTTCTTC
d_gene: .; abundance: few; v_gene: TRBV30; j_gene: TRBJ1-1; CDR3aa: CAWRNTITEAFF; CDR3nt: TGTGCCTGGAGGAATACAATCACTGAAGCTTTCTTT
d_gene: .; abundance: .; v_gene: TRBV30; j_gene: TRBJ1-2; CDR3aa: CAWTLKGLTYYGYTF; CDR3nt: TGTGCCTGGACCCTTAAAGGACTTACATACTATGGCTACACCTTC
d_gene: .; abundance: .; v_gene: TRBV27; j_gene: TRBJ2-1; CDR3aa: CATRDSGSYNEQFF; CDR3nt: TGTGCCACGCGGGACTCAGGCTCCTACAATGAGCAGTTCTTC
d_gene: .; abundance: few; v_gene: TRBV2; j_gene: TRBJ1-5; CDR3aa: CASSDDPRQPQHF; CDR3nt: TGTGCCAGCAGTGATGACCCGCGACAGCCCCAGCATTTT
d_gene: .; abundance: .; v_gene: TRBV4-1; j_gene: TRBJ1-5; CDR3aa: CASSPGSGQPQHF; CDR3nt: TGCGCCAGCAGCCCCGGGTCAGGTCAGCCCCAGCATTTT
d_gene: .; abundance: .; v_gene: TRBV4-1; j_gene: TRBJ2-1; CDR3aa: CASSREDNGNEQFF; CDR3nt: TGCGCCAGCAGCCGAGAGGACAACGGCAATGAGCAGTTCTTC
d_gene: .; abundance: many; v_gene: TRBV7-8; j_gene: TRBJ2-4; CDR3aa: CASSLAPGAPKNIQYF; CDR3nt: TGTGCCAGCAGCTTAGCGCCGGGGGCGCCCAAAAACATTCAGTACTTC
d_gene: .; abundance: few; v_gene: TRBV5-6; j_gene: TRBJ2-7; CDR3aa: CASSLGAGPLYEQYF; CDR3nt: TGTGCCAGCAGCTTGGGGGCGGGACCGCTCTACGAGCAGTACTTC
d_gene: TRBD1; abundance: many; v_gene: TRBV7-9; j_gene: TRBJ2-5; CDR3aa: CASSPRQGPETQYF; CDR3nt: TGTGCCAGCAGCCCTCGACAGGGTCCGGAGACCCAGTACTTC
d_gene: .; abundance: few; v_gene: TRBV12-3/TRBV12-4; j_gene: TRBJ2-1; CDR3aa: CASSLFDSSYNEQFF; CDR3nt: TGTGCCAGCAGTTTATTCGACAGTTCCTACAATGAGCAGTTCTTC
d_gene: .; abundance: .; v_gene: TRBV29-1; j_gene: TRBJ2-1; CDR3aa: CSGILRSSYNEQFF; CDR3nt: TGCAGCGGGATTCTTCGGAGCTCCTACAATGAGCAGTTCTTC
d_gene: TRBD1; abundance: many; v_gene: TRBV7-6; j_gene: TRBJ2-7; CDR3aa: CASSLEGQLVF; CDR3nt: TGTGCCAGCAGCTTAGAGGGACAGCTTGTCTTC
d_gene: .; abundance: .; v_gene: TRBV9; j_gene: TRBJ2-6; CDR3aa: CASSAPGSGANVLTF; CDR3nt: TGTGCCAGCAGCGCCCCAGGATCCGGGGCCAACGTCCTGACTTTC
d_gene: TRBD2; abundance: many; v_gene: TRBV27; j_gene: TRBJ2-7; CDR3aa: CASSGTSGGAYEQYF; CDR3nt: TGTGCCAGCAGTGGGACTAGCGGAGGGGCCTACGAGCAGTACTTC
d_gene: .; abundance: few; v_gene: TRBV4-1; j_gene: TRBJ1-5; CDR3aa: CASSQDRRAEQPQHF; CDR3nt: TGCGCCAGCAGCCAAGATCGCAGGGCGGAGCAGCCCCAGCATTTT
d_gene: TRBD2; abundance: .; v_gene: TRBV24-1; j_gene: TRBJ2-5; CDR3aa: CATSPGLAGEETQYF; CDR3nt: TGTGCCACCAGTCCGGGACTAGCGGGCGAAGAGACCCAGTACTTC
d_gene: .; abundance: few; v_gene: TRBV9; j_gene: TRBJ1-5; CDR3aa: CASGGYSNQPQHF; CDR3nt: TGTGCCAGCGGGGGGTATAGCAATCAGCCCCAGCATTTT
d_gene: TRBD2; abundance: many; v_gene: TRBV7-9; j_gene: TRBJ2-7; CDR3aa: CASSLGSGSTYEQYF; CDR3nt: TGTGCCAGCAGCTTAGGAAGCGGGAGTACCTACGAGCAGTACTTC
d_gene: .; abundance: many; v_gene: TRBV9; j_gene: TRBJ2-3; CDR3aa: CASTPSTDTQYF; CDR3nt: TGTGCCAGCACCCCCTCCACAGATACGCAGTATTTT
d_gene: .; abundance: .; v_gene: TRBV29-1; j_gene: TRBJ2-7; CDR3aa: CSVERDDSYEQYF; CDR3nt: TGCAGCGTTGAACGGGACGACTCCTACGAGCAGTACTTC